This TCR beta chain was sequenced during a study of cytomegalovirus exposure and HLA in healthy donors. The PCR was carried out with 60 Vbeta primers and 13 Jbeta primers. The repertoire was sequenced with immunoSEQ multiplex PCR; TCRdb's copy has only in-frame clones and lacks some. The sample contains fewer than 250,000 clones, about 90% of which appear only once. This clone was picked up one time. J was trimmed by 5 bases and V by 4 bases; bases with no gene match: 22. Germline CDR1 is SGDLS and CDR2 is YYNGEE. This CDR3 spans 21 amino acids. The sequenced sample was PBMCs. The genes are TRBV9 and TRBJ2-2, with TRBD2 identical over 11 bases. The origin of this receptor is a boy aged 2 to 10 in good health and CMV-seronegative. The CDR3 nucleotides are TGTGCCAGCAGCCTAGGGTCCCAACTAGCGGGGGTTACAAATGGGACCGGGGAGCTGTTTTTT. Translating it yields CASSLGSQLAGVTNGTGELFF. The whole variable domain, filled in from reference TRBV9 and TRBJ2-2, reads DSGVTQTPKHLITATGQRVTLRCSPRSGDLSVYWYQQSLDQGLQFLIQYYNGEERAKGNILERFSAQQFPDLHSELNLSSLELGDSALYFCASSLGSQLAGVTNGTGELFFGEGSRLTVL.